A selection of T cell receptor beta chains follows, all from one sample in a study of cytotoxic CD8 clonotypes in ibrutinib-treated CLL. Some clones are missing from TCRdb's copy, which holds only in-frame ones; the method was immunoSEQ multiplex PCR. The data hold some 70,000 clones, with just over 90% observed a single time. The starting material was PBMCs, obtained after 12 months of ibrutinib treatment. The source is a human donor with chronic lymphocytic leukemia. CDR3s include the opening cysteine and the closing phenylalanine or tryptophan. The order of the fields is CDR3 length, J gene, clone size, V gene, D gene, CDR3 protein, CDR3 DNA. A D gene is named only where the DNA matches it firmly. Part of the rows lack a size; the others show once, few, many or a class for expanded clones.

cdr3_length: 13; j_call: TRBJ2-1; clone_size: NA; v_call: TRBV7-7; d_call: NA; cdr3_aa: CASSLFNGNEQFF; cdr3_nt: TGTGCCAGCAGCTTATTTAATGGCAATGAGCAGTTCTTC
cdr3_length: 12; j_call: TRBJ2-7; clone_size: NA; v_call: TRBV2; d_call: NA; cdr3_aa: CASLIGTGEQYF; cdr3_nt: TGTGCCAGCCTAATCGGTACCGGTGAGCAGTACTTC
cdr3_length: 15; j_call: TRBJ2-7; clone_size: NA; v_call: TRBV7-6; d_call: TRBD2; cdr3_aa: CASSPRTSGTPEQYF; cdr3_nt: TGTGCCAGCAGCCCCCGGACTAGCGGGACGCCCGAGCAGTACTTC
cdr3_length: 18; j_call: TRBJ2-5; clone_size: NA; v_call: TRBV27; d_call: TRBD1; cdr3_aa: CASSHPSGQGALEETQYF; cdr3_nt: TGTGCCAGCAGTCACCCTTCAGGACAGGGGGCGTTGGAAGAGACCCAGTACTTC
cdr3_length: 14; j_call: TRBJ2-2; clone_size: NA; v_call: TRBV5-1; d_call: TRBD1; cdr3_aa: CASTGQGNTGELFF; cdr3_nt: TGCGCCAGCACTGGACAGGGGAACACCGGGGAGCTGTTTTTT
cdr3_length: 15; j_call: TRBJ1-5; clone_size: NA; v_call: TRBV7-8; d_call: TRBD1; cdr3_aa: CASSEDRGVRQPQHF; cdr3_nt: TGTGCCAGCAGCGAGGACAGGGGGGTCCGTCAGCCCCAGCATTTT
cdr3_length: 13; j_call: TRBJ1-1; clone_size: NA; v_call: TRBV11-2; d_call: NA; cdr3_aa: CASSLGTNTEAFF; cdr3_nt: TGTGCCAGCAGCTTAGGTACTAACACTGAAGCTTTCTTT
cdr3_length: 12; j_call: TRBJ1-2; clone_size: NA; v_call: TRBV27; d_call: NA; cdr3_aa: CASGGPWGGYTF; cdr3_nt: TGTGCCAGTGGGGGTCCGTGGGGAGGCTACACCTTC
cdr3_length: 16; j_call: TRBJ2-1; clone_size: NA; v_call: TRBV11-3; d_call: NA; cdr3_aa: CASSPPGVISYNEQFF; cdr3_nt: TGTGCCAGCAGCCCCCCAGGGGTTATCTCCTACAATGAGCAGTTCTTC
cdr3_length: 14; j_call: TRBJ1-1; clone_size: NA; v_call: TRBV5-6; d_call: NA; cdr3_aa: CASSLGGDFTEAFF; cdr3_nt: TGTGCCAGCAGCTTGGGAGGGGATTTTACTGAAGCTTTCTTT
cdr3_length: 11; j_call: TRBJ2-7; clone_size: NA; v_call: TRBV6-5; d_call: NA; cdr3_aa: CASRDTGPQYF; cdr3_nt: TGTGCCAGCCGGGACACAGGGCCGCAGTACTTC
cdr3_length: 14; j_call: TRBJ1-5; clone_size: once; v_call: TRBV15; d_call: TRBD1; cdr3_aa: CATRKDRGPLPQHF; cdr3_nt: TGTGCCACCAGAAAAGACAGGGGGCCGCTGCCCCAGCATTTT
cdr3_length: 17; j_call: TRBJ1-1; clone_size: NA; v_call: TRBV4-1; d_call: TRBD1; cdr3_aa: CASSQGKLDRGFTEAFF; cdr3_nt: TGCGCCAGCAGCCAAGGGAAACTGGACAGGGGCTTCACTGAAGCTTTCTTT
cdr3_length: 13; j_call: TRBJ2-7; clone_size: NA; v_call: TRBV7-2; d_call: NA; cdr3_aa: CASRQDSPREQYF; cdr3_nt: TGTGCCAGCAGACAGGACAGCCCTCGCGAGCAGTACTTC
cdr3_length: 13; j_call: TRBJ1-1; clone_size: few; v_call: TRBV7-3; d_call: TRBD1; cdr3_aa: CASATGGFTEAFF; cdr3_nt: TGTGCCAGCGCGACAGGGGGCTTCACTGAAGCTTTCTTT
cdr3_length: 14; j_call: TRBJ2-2; clone_size: NA; v_call: TRBV18; d_call: NA; cdr3_aa: CASAWTADTGELFF; cdr3_nt: TGTGCCAGCGCATGGACAGCGGACACCGGGGAGCTGTTTTTT
cdr3_length: 15; j_call: TRBJ1-2; clone_size: NA; v_call: TRBV6-5; d_call: TRBD1; cdr3_aa: CASSSRRSRGGGYTF; cdr3_nt: TGTGCCAGCAGTTCAAGAAGAAGCAGGGGGGGTGGCTACACCTTC
cdr3_length: 14; j_call: TRBJ2-7; clone_size: NA; v_call: TRBV6-5; d_call: TRBD2; cdr3_aa: CASNQRGRGSEQYF; cdr3_nt: TGTGCCAGCAACCAACGTGGTCGCGGGAGTGAGCAGTACTTC
cdr3_length: 15; j_call: TRBJ2-3; clone_size: few; v_call: TRBV6-1; d_call: NA; cdr3_aa: CASSELSGSTDTQYF; cdr3_nt: TGTGCCAGCAGTGAACTTAGCGGTAGCACAGATACGCAGTATTTT
cdr3_length: 15; j_call: TRBJ2-2; clone_size: NA; v_call: TRBV5-1; d_call: NA; cdr3_aa: CASSLVAGFNGELFF; cdr3_nt: TGCGCCAGCAGCTTGGTGGCAGGGTTCAACGGGGAGCTGTTTTTT
cdr3_length: 13; j_call: TRBJ1-5; clone_size: NA; v_call: TRBV19; d_call: NA; cdr3_aa: CASSVTGNQPQHF; cdr3_nt: TGTGCCAGTAGCGTTACAGGGAATCAGCCCCAGCATTTT
cdr3_length: 15; j_call: TRBJ1-6; clone_size: NA; v_call: TRBV7-6; d_call: NA; cdr3_aa: CASSSRGRRDSPLHF; cdr3_nt: TGTGCCAGCAGCTCGCGGGGGCGACGGGATTCACCCCTCCACTTT
cdr3_length: 13; j_call: TRBJ1-5; clone_size: NA; v_call: TRBV11-2; d_call: NA; cdr3_aa: CASSLGFGQPQHF; cdr3_nt: TGTGCCAGCAGCTTAGGTTTTGGTCAGCCCCAGCATTTT
cdr3_length: 15; j_call: TRBJ2-1; clone_size: NA; v_call: TRBV27; d_call: TRBD2; cdr3_aa: CASSFWAGDGYEQFF; cdr3_nt: TGTGCCAGCAGTTTTTGGGCGGGAGACGGCTATGAGCAGTTCTTC
cdr3_length: 12; j_call: TRBJ2-1; clone_size: NA; v_call: TRBV4-1; d_call: NA; cdr3_aa: CASSQDSNEQFF; cdr3_nt: TGCGCCAGCAGCCAAGATTCCAATGAGCAGTTCTTC
cdr3_length: 14; j_call: TRBJ2-1; clone_size: NA; v_call: TRBV7-8; d_call: NA; cdr3_aa: CASSLHRDNNEQFF; cdr3_nt: TGTGCCAGCAGCTTACACAGGGACAACAATGAGCAGTTCTTC
cdr3_length: 12; j_call: TRBJ2-1; clone_size: once; v_call: TRBV7-2; d_call: TRBD2; cdr3_aa: CASSLGGSPRFF; cdr3_nt: TGTGCCAGCAGCTTAGGCGGGAGTCCTCGGTTCTTC
cdr3_length: 13; j_call: TRBJ2-2; clone_size: NA; v_call: TRBV7-8; d_call: NA; cdr3_aa: CASSPRFSGELFF; cdr3_nt: TGTGCCAGCAGCCCCCGCTTCTCCGGGGAGCTGTTTTTT
cdr3_length: 13; j_call: TRBJ2-5; clone_size: NA; v_call: TRBV19; d_call: NA; cdr3_aa: CASSPGRSETQYF; cdr3_nt: TGTGCCAGTAGTCCCGGGCGCTCGGAGACCCAGTACTTC
cdr3_length: 13; j_call: TRBJ2-5; clone_size: NA; v_call: TRBV6-6; d_call: NA; cdr3_aa: CASRGDAQETQYF; cdr3_nt: TGTGCCAGCAGGGGGGACGCGCAAGAGACCCAGTACTTC
cdr3_length: 14; j_call: TRBJ2-1; clone_size: NA; v_call: TRBV13; d_call: TRBD2; cdr3_aa: CASSLGGGLGEQFF; cdr3_nt: TGTGCCAGCAGCTTAGGCGGGGGGTTGGGGGAGCAGTTCTTC
cdr3_length: 14; j_call: TRBJ1-1; clone_size: once; v_call: TRBV10-3; d_call: NA; cdr3_aa: CAISAPGGETEAFF; cdr3_nt: TGTGCCATCAGCGCGCCTGGGGGCGAAACTGAAGCTTTCTTT
cdr3_length: 14; j_call: TRBJ1-5; clone_size: NA; v_call: TRBV12-5; d_call: NA; cdr3_aa: CASVGSGGGQPQHF; cdr3_nt: TGTGCTAGTGTCGGATCCGGCGGAGGGCAGCCCCAGCATTTT
cdr3_length: 18; j_call: TRBJ2-7; clone_size: once; v_call: TRBV28; d_call: TRBD2; cdr3_aa: CASSLRLAGVTRGYEQYF; cdr3_nt: TGTGCCAGCAGTTTAAGACTAGCGGGAGTGACGCGGGGCTACGAGCAGTACTTC
cdr3_length: 16; j_call: TRBJ1-5; clone_size: once; v_call: TRBV4-1; d_call: NA; cdr3_aa: CASSPSPAAVNQPQHF; cdr3_nt: TGCGCCAGCAGCCCGTCCCCAGCCGCGGTCAATCAGCCCCAGCATTTT
cdr3_length: 15; j_call: TRBJ2-7; clone_size: NA; v_call: TRBV6-6; d_call: NA; cdr3_aa: CASSYSSTSSYEQYF; cdr3_nt: TGTGCCAGCAGTTACTCGAGTACTAGCAGCTACGAGCAGTACTTC
cdr3_length: 13; j_call: TRBJ2-1; clone_size: NA; v_call: TRBV7-2; d_call: TRBD2; cdr3_aa: CASSQGLANEQFF; cdr3_nt: TGTGCCAGCAGCCAGGGACTAGCCAATGAGCAGTTCTTC
cdr3_length: 14; j_call: TRBJ2-2; clone_size: NA; v_call: TRBV6-5; d_call: NA; cdr3_aa: CASSWGLLTGELFF; cdr3_nt: TGTGCCAGCAGCTGGGGACTGCTCACCGGGGAGCTGTTTTTT
cdr3_length: 16; j_call: TRBJ2-5; clone_size: NA; v_call: TRBV7-2; d_call: TRBD2; cdr3_aa: CASSWGLAGVSETQYF; cdr3_nt: TGTGCCAGCAGCTGGGGACTAGCGGGAGTCTCAGAGACCCAGTACTTC
cdr3_length: 14; j_call: TRBJ1-2; clone_size: NA; v_call: TRBV6-1; d_call: NA; cdr3_aa: CASSEGRGTDGYTF; cdr3_nt: TGTGCCAGCAGTGAAGGTAGGGGTACGGATGGCTACACCTTC
cdr3_length: 13; j_call: TRBJ2-7; clone_size: NA; v_call: TRBV4-1; d_call: NA; cdr3_aa: CASSHRDRYEQYF; cdr3_nt: TGCGCCAGCAGCCACCGAGACAGGTATGAGCAGTACTTC
cdr3_length: 17; j_call: TRBJ2-7; clone_size: NA; v_call: TRBV5-8; d_call: NA; cdr3_aa: CASIILSGTSSSYEQYF; cdr3_nt: TGTGCCAGCATCATACTATCCGGGACGTCAAGCTCCTACGAGCAGTACTTC
cdr3_length: 15; j_call: TRBJ1-4; clone_size: NA; v_call: TRBV18; d_call: NA; cdr3_aa: CASSPPGQTGEKLFF; cdr3_nt: TGTGCCAGCTCACCACCGGGTCAAACGGGTGAAAAACTGTTTTTT
cdr3_length: 15; j_call: TRBJ1-2; clone_size: NA; v_call: TRBV6-5; d_call: TRBD1; cdr3_aa: CASSSYRGLRYGYTF; cdr3_nt: TGTGCCAGCAGTTCATACAGGGGGCTTAGGTATGGCTACACCTTC
cdr3_length: 12; j_call: TRBJ2-1; clone_size: NA; v_call: TRBV11-3; d_call: NA; cdr3_aa: CASSLIRGQQFF; cdr3_nt: TGTGCCAGCAGCTTGATTAGGGGACAGCAGTTCTTC
cdr3_length: 17; j_call: TRBJ2-7; clone_size: NA; v_call: TRBV19; d_call: TRBD1; cdr3_aa: CASRAKSGTGSSYEQYF; cdr3_nt: TGTGCCAGTCGAGCCAAATCCGGGACAGGAAGCTCCTACGAGCAGTACTTC
cdr3_length: 13; j_call: TRBJ2-1; clone_size: NA; v_call: TRBV19; d_call: NA; cdr3_aa: CASSGDVFGEQFF; cdr3_nt: TGTGCCAGTAGTGGGGACGTCTTCGGTGAGCAGTTCTTC
cdr3_length: 14; j_call: TRBJ1-1; clone_size: NA; v_call: TRBV9; d_call: NA; cdr3_aa: CASNYREGATEAFF; cdr3_nt: TGTGCCAGTAATTACAGGGAAGGGGCCACTGAAGCTTTCTTT
cdr3_length: 18; j_call: TRBJ2-3; clone_size: NA; v_call: TRBV9; d_call: TRBD2; cdr3_aa: CASSAHGNLAGGPDTQYF; cdr3_nt: TGTGCCAGCAGCGCCCACGGTAACCTAGCGGGAGGGCCCGATACGCAGTATTTT
cdr3_length: 15; j_call: TRBJ2-3; clone_size: NA; v_call: TRBV7-2; d_call: NA; cdr3_aa: CASSLGGTGTDTQYF; cdr3_nt: TGTGCCAGCAGCTTAGGGGGGACTGGGACAGATACGCAGTATTTT
cdr3_length: 13; j_call: TRBJ2-7; clone_size: NA; v_call: TRBV18; d_call: NA; cdr3_aa: CASSPPGSHEQYF; cdr3_nt: TGTGCCAGCTCACCACCAGGGTCCCACGAGCAGTACTTC
cdr3_length: 13; j_call: TRBJ2-7; clone_size: NA; v_call: TRBV14; d_call: NA; cdr3_aa: CASSQVRGHEQYF; cdr3_nt: TGTGCCAGCAGCCAAGTACGGGGCCACGAGCAGTACTTC